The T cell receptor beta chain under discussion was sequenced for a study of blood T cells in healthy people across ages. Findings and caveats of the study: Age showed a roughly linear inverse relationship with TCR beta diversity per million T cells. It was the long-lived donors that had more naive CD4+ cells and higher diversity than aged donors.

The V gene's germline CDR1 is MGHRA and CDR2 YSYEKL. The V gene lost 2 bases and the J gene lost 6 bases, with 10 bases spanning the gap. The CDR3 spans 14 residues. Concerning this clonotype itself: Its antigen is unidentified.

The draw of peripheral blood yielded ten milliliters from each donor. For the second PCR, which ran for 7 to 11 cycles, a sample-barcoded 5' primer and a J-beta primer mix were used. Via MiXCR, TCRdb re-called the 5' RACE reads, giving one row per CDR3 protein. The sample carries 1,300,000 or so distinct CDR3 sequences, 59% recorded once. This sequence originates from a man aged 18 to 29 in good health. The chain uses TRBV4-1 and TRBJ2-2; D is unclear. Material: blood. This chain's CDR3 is CASSQPTPAGELFF. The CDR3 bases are TGCGCCAGCAGCCAACCTACCCCTGCCGGGGAGCTGTTTTTT.